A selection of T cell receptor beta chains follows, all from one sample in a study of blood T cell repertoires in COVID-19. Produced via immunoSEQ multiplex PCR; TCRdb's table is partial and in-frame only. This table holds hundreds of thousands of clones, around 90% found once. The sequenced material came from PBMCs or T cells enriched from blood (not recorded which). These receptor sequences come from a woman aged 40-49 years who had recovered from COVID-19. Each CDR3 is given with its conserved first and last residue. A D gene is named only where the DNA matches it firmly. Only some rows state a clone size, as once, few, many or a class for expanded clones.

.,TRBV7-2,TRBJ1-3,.,CASSLDVNSGNTIYF,TGTGCCAGCAGCTTAGACGTGAACAGCGGAAACACCATATATTTT
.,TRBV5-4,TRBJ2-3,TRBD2,CASSLRLAGTDTQYF,TGTGCCAGCAGCTTGAGACTAGCGGGCACAGATACGCAGTATTTT
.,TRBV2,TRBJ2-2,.,CASTLRGGNTGELFF,TGTGCCAGCACCCTGAGGGGGGGTAACACCGGGGAGCTGTTTTTT
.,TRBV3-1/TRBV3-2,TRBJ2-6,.,CASFGGSGANVLTF,TGTGCCAGCTTTGGAGGGTCTGGGGCCAACGTCCTGACTTTC
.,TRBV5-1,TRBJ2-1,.,CASSHLGRSSYNEQFF,TGCGCCAGCAGTCATCTAGGAAGAAGCTCCTACAATGAGCAGTTCTTC
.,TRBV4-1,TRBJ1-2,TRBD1,CASSQPGQGNYGYTF,TGCGCCAGCAGCCAACCGGGACAGGGGAACTATGGCTACACCTTC
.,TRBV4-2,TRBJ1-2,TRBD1,CASSQVLLAGQGYGYTF,TGTGCCAGCAGCCAAGTGTTATTAGCGGGACAGGGGTATGGCTACACCTTC
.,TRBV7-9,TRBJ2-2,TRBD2,CASSQGLAGITGELFF,TGTGCCAGCAGCCAGGGACTAGCGGGCATCACCGGGGAGCTGTTTTTT
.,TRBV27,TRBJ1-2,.,CASSLTLPLISGDGYTF,TGTGCCAGCAGTTTAACCCTCCCATTAATATCGGGAGATGGCTACACCTTC
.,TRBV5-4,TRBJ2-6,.,CASSLAVRVSGANVLTF,TGTGCCAGCAGCTTGGCCGTCAGGGTGTCTGGGGCCAACGTCCTGACTTTC
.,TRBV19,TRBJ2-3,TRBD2,CASSIAGRGRATDTQYF,TGTGCCAGTAGTATCGCTGGGCGCGGGAGAGCCACAGATACGCAGTATTTT
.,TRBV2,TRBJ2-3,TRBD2,CASSAQLGLAGTDTQYF,TGTGCCAGCAGTGCGCAATTGGGACTAGCAGGGACAGATACGCAGTATTTT
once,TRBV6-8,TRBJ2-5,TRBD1,CASRTGFKETQYF,TGTGCCAGCAGGACAGGGTTCAAAGAGACCCAGTACTTC
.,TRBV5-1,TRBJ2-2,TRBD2,CASSPLAGNTGELFF,TGCGCCAGCAGCCCTCTAGCGGGGAACACCGGGGAGCTGTTTTTT
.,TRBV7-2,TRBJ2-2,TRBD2,CASSGPPYSGANTGELFF,TGTGCCAGCAGCGGTCCCCCTTATAGCGGGGCGAACACCGGGGAGCTGTTTTTT
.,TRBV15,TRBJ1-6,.,CATSNSSTGVRNLHF,TGTGCCACCAGCAACAGTTCCACCGGGGTGAGGAACCTCCACTTT
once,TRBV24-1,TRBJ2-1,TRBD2,CATSDPGLAGGLYNEQFF,TGTGCCACCAGTGACCCGGGACTAGCGGGAGGGCTCTACAATGAGCAGTTCTTC
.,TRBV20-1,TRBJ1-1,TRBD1,CSASRQGRMNTEAFF,TGCAGTGCGAGTCGACAGGGACGCATGAACACTGAAGCTTTCTTT
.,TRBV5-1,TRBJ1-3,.,CASSFTAGVAGNTIYF,TGCGCCAGCAGCTTTACTGCCGGGGTAGCTGGAAACACCATATATTTT
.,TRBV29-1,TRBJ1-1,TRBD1,CSGEGGNTEAFF,TGCAGCGGCGAAGGGGGCAACACTGAAGCTTTCTTT
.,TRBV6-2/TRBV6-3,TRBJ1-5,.,CASSYWADNQPQHF,TGTGCCAGCAGTTACTGGGCAGATAATCAGCCCCAGCATTTT
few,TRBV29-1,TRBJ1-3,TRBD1,CSVEGRTGSGNTIYF,TGCAGCGTTGAAGGCCGGACAGGGTCAGGAAACACCATATATTTT
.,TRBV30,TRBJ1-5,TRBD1,CAWSAPAGTGWRQPQHF,TGTGCCTGGAGTGCGCCCGCCGGGACAGGGTGGCGGCAGCCCCAGCATTTT
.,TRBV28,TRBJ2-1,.,CASSTTGYNEQFF,TGTGCCAGCAGCACGACAGGTTACAATGAGCAGTTCTTC
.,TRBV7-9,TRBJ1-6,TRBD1,CASSSQTGVNSPLHF,TGTGCCAGCAGCTCACAGACAGGGGTAAATTCACCCCTCCACTTT
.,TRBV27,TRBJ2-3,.,CASKRIGSTDTQYF,TGTGCCAGCAAGAGGATTGGAAGCACAGATACGCAGTATTTT
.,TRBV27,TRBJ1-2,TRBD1,CASSLAGTGGQGGYTF,TGTGCCAGCAGTTTAGCCGGGACAGGGGGCCAGGGGGGCTACACCTTC